The rows below give T cell receptor beta chains drawn from one sample of a study of vaccination and CD4 T cells after COVID-19. TCRdb re-derived calls from the PCR reads in MiXCR, one entry per CDR3 protein. The sample records roughly 16,000 distinct CDR3 sequences, roughly 31% being singletons. Their antigens are not known. The sequenced sample consisted of cultured CD4+ T cells from blood. The source is a human donor with COVID-19. CDR3s leave out the opening cysteine and the closing phenylalanine or tryptophan.

V,length,J,CDR3
TRBV20-1,10,TRBJ1-5,SARHTNQPQH
TRBV25-1,14,TRBJ2-1,ASSGTSGARNNEQF
TRBV9,13,TRBJ2-2,ASSVAGLSTGELF
TRBV7-2,12,TRBJ2-5,ASSSTHGEETQY
TRBV7-9,12,TRBJ1-2,ASSSGAGLDGYT
TRBV19,17,TRBJ1-6,ASSEPLVTGHSYNSPLH
TRBV7-2,14,TRBJ2-1,ASSMPLGLANNEQF
TRBV7-2,13,TRBJ1-5,ASSSGGRGYQPQH
TRBV5-8,17,TRBJ1-5,ASRLFGGSSGTGNQPQH
TRBV9,11,TRBJ1-1,ASSATLNTEAF
TRBV28,12,TRBJ1-2,ASKPTTGGDGYT
TRBV12-3/TRBV12-4,13,TRBJ2-2,ASSNDRSSTGELF
TRBV7-2,13,TRBJ1-2,ASSLGTGGAYGYT
TRBV7-2,12,TRBJ1-2,ASSSIGQGYGYT
TRBV7-9,15,TRBJ1-2,ASSPGLTASVGYGYT
TRBV19,14,TRBJ1-2,ASSRRTGDSNYGYT
TRBV19,11,TRBJ2-3,ASRFGGTDTQY
TRBV5-6,11,TRBJ1-1,ASSLGGGTEAF
TRBV7-9,13,TRBJ2-1,ASSQLAGGYNEQF
TRBV5-6,15,TRBJ1-6,ASSVHQGGVYNSPLH
TRBV6-2/TRBV6-3,11,TRBJ1-5,ASSYVGAQPQH
TRBV6-1,15,TRBJ1-1,ASSPEWTGTLNTEAF
TRBV12-3/TRBV12-4,13,TRBJ1-4,ASSLAGGANEKLF
TRBV20-1,11,TRBJ1-4,SASRQGGEKLF
TRBV6-4,12,TRBJ2-3,ASTILARLDTQY
TRBV7-6,12,TRBJ2-7,ASSVTGTSTTQY
TRBV15,11,TRBJ1-5,ATSDRGDQPQH
TRBV6-5,11,TRBJ1-2,ASSYQSGSGYT
TRBV6-5,10,TRBJ2-7,ASSYGTYEQY
TRBV2,13,TRBJ1-5,ASSESPGQIQPQH
TRBV2,13,TRBJ2-1,ASSDWSGGANEQF
TRBV19,17,TRBJ1-2,ASSSTGGRTGARSYGYT
TRBV6-1,11,TRBJ2-1,ASREQPYNEQF
TRBV5-1,13,TRBJ1-6,ASSLDQGSRSPLH
TRBV6-5,11,TRBJ1-2,ASSYDSNYGYT
TRBV6-1,13,TRBJ1-3,ASSEQGTAGNTIY
TRBV30,11,TRBJ1-1,AWSLGSNTEAF
TRBV7-3,13,TRBJ1-1,ASSLSPGKNTEAF
TRBV4-2,13,TRBJ2-5,ASSQERGGQETQY
TRBV12-2,12,TRBJ2-3,ASRSGLAGDTQY
TRBV6-4,12,TRBJ2-1,ASSDREGYNEQF
TRBV5-6,13,TRBJ1-2,ASSLVHQANYGYT
TRBV6-1,11,TRBJ2-2,ASRRGGPGELF
TRBV7-6,9,TRBJ2-7,ASSSRGEQY
TRBV30,11,TRBJ1-1,AWMAWGSTEAF
TRBV20-1,12,TRBJ1-2,SASLGQDPYGYT
TRBV4-2,12,TRBJ1-6,ASSQEGGNSPLH
TRBV25-1,12,TRBJ1-2,ASSESGTHYGYT